The present T cell receptor beta chain was sequenced within a study of PD-1 blockade in classical Hodgkin lymphoma. In germline, CDR1 is SGHRS, CDR2 YFSETQ. J was trimmed by 3 bases and V by 2 bases; bases with no gene match: 1. This CDR3 is 13 amino acids long. Patients all relapsed after autologous stem cell transplantation, and there was variation in brentuximab vedotin exposure. General study results and limits: CD4+ TCR diversity climbed significantly by C4D1, unlike CD8+ TCR diversity. When set against healthy donors, newly diagnosed patients were reported to show lower baseline TCR diversity.

As regards this clone: As yet, its antigen is unknown.

Sequencing was performed with immunoSEQ multiplex PCR; in TCRdb, only in-frame clones are kept and a portion is missing. The sample contains approximately 60,000 clones, around 88% of which appear only once. The chain carries TRBV5-1 and TRBJ1-1; 7 bases are shared with TRBD1. This specimen was peripheral blood mononuclear cells (PBMCs), taken at baseline. This TCR was sampled from a human donor with classical Hodgkin lymphoma. CDR3 nucleotides: TGCGCCAGCAGCTTAGACAGGGACACTGAAGCTTTCTTT. Translating it yields CASSLDRDTEAFF.